This T cell receptor (beta chain) stems from a study of blood T cells in healthy people across ages. Each donor gave roughly 9.2 milliliters of peripheral blood. This clonotype was detected a few times. One junction end does not reproduce the germline sequence, and a read error may be involved. With a J-beta primer mix and a sample-barcoded 5' primer, a second PCR ran about 7 to 11 cycles. TCRdb called the 5' RACE reads again in MiXCR, with one record for every CDR3 protein. The repertoire holds some 1.5 million distinct CDR3 sequences, with about 30% as singletons. In germline, CDR1 is DFQATT, CDR2 SNEGSKA (reference sequence). CDR3 length: 14 residues.

V gene TRBV20-1 combines with J gene TRBJ2-5; either TRBD1 or TRBD2 may fit D (5 bases each). This clonotype originated in a woman aged 25 to 39 in good health. Input material: blood. In DNA, the CDR3 is TGCAGCGCTAGCCTGGGGCCCCGATACAATGAGCAGTACTTC. It translates to CSASLGPRYNEQYF.